The T cell receptor (beta chain) under discussion was sequenced for a study of cytomegalovirus exposure and HLA in healthy donors. General study points: With further analysis later on, most CMV-associated TCR beta chains appeared HLA-restricted. CMV antigen specificity of a few CMV-associated chains was confirmed in vitro.

As to this clone: Its cognate antigen is unknown.

The J segment lost 6 bases and the V segment lost 5 bases, leaving 11 bases of the junction unmatched. Germline loops: CDR1 SGHTA, CDR2 FQGNSA. CDR3 length equals 15 residues. The PCR ran on 60 Vbeta and 13 Jbeta primers. The repertoire was sequenced with immunoSEQ multiplex PCR; TCRdb's copy has only in-frame clones and lacks some. Here the sample spans approximately 150,000 clones, roughly 71% being singletons. The sequenced sample was PBMCs. This clonotype was sampled from a male donor in good health and CMV-seropositive. J is TRBJ1-2 and V is TRBV7-2, with 8 bases aligning to TRBD1. The CDR3 loop is CASSTQQGAGDGYTF. In nucleotides, the CDR3 is TGTGCCAGCAGCACGCAGCAGGGGGCTGGGGATGGCTACACCTTC.